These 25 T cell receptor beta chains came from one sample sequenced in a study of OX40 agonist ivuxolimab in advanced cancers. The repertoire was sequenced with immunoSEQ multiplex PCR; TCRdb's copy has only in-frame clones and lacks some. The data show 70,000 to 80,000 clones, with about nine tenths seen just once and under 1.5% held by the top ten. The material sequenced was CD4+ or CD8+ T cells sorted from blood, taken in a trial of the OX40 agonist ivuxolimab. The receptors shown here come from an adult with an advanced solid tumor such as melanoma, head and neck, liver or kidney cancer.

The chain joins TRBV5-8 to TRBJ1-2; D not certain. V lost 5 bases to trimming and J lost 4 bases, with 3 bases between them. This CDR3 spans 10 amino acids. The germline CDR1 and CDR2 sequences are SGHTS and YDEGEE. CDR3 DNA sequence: TGTGCCAGCAGTTCCTATGGCTACACCTTC. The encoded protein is CASSSYGYTF.

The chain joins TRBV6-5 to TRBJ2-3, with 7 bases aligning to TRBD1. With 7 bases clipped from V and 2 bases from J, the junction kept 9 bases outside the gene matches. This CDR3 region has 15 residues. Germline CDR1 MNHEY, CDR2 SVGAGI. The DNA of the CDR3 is TGTGCCAGCACCATAACCGGGACAGCCACAGATACGCAGTATTTT. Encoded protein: CASTITGTATDTQYF.

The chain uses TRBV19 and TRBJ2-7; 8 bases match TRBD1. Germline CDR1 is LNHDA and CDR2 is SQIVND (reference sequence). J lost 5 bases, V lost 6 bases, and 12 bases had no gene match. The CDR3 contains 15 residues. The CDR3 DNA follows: TGTGCCAGTAGCCAGGGGGCGACCCCTCCTAACGAGCAGTACTTC. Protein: CASSQGATPPNEQYF. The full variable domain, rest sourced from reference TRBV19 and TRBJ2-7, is DGGITQSPKYLFRKEGQNVTLSCEQNLNHDAMYWYRQDPGQGLRLIYYSQIVNDFQKGDIAEGYSVSREKKESFPLTVTSAQKNPTAFYLCASSQGATPPNEQYFGPGTRLTVT.

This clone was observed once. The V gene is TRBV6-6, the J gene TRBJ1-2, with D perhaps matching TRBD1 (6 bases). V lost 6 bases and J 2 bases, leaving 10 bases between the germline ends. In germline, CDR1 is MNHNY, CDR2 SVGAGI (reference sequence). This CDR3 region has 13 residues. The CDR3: CASSLGGNYGYTF. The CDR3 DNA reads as TGTGCCAGCAGCCTAGGGGGGAACTATGGCTACACCTTC.

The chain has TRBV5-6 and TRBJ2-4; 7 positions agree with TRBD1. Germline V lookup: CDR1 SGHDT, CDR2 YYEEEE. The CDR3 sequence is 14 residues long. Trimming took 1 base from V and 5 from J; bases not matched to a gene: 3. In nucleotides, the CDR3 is TGTGCCAGCAGCTTGACAGGGGTGGAAAACATTCAGTACTTC. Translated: CASSLTGVENIQYF.

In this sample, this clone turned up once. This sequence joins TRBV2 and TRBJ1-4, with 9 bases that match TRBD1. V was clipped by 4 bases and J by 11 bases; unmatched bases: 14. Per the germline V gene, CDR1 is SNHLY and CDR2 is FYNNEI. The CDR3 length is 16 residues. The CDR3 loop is CASSAQPGTGRSKLFF. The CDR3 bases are TGTGCCAGCAGTGCTCAACCCGGGACAGGGAGGAGTAAACTGTTTTTT.

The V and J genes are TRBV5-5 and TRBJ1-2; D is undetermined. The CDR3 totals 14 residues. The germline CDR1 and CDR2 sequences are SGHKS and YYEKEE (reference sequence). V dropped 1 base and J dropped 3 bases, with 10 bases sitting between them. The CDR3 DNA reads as TGTGCCAGCAGCTTGCAACCGGCGGACTATGGCTACACCTTC. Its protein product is CASSLQPADYGYTF.

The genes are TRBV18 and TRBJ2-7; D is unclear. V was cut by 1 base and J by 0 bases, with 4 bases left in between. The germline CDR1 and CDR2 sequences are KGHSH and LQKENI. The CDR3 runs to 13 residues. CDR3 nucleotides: TGTGCCAGCTCACCACGACCCTCCTACGAGCAGTACTTC. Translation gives CASSPRPSYEQYF.

The CDR3 is CASSLTGPGTGELFF. CDR3 coding DNA: TGCGCCAGCAGCTTGACAGGGCCTGGGACCGGGGAGCTGTTTTTT. The rearrangement uses TRBV5-1 and TRBJ2-2; a possible D gene is TRBD1 (6 bases). Germline CDR1 reads SGHRS; CDR2 reads YFSETQ. The CDR3 runs 15 residues. The V end was cut by 1 base, the J end by 5 bases, with 12 bases between.

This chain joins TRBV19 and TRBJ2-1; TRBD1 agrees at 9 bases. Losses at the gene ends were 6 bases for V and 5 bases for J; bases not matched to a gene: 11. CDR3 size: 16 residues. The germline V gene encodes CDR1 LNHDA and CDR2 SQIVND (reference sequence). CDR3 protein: CASSLGGTGSHNEQFF. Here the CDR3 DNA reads TGTGCCAGTAGCCTCGGGGGGACAGGGTCCCACAATGAGCAGTTCTTC.

This CDR3 reads CASSESGGAHVLTF. In nucleotides, the CDR3 is TGTGCCAGCAGTGAAAGCGGGGGCGCACACGTCCTGACTTTC. The chain combines TRBV6-1 with TRBJ2-6, with TRBD2 identical over 8 bases. V lost 2 bases and J lost 11; bases outside the gene matches: 5. This CDR3 contains 14 residues. Germline CDR1 reads MNHNS; CDR2 reads SASEGT.

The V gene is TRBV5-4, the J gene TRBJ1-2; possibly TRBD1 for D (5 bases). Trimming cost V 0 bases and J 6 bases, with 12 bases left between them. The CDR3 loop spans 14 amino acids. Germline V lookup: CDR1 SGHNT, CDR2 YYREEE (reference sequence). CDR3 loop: CASSLGGQGDGYTF. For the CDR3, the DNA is TGTGCCAGCAGCTTGGGAGGGCAGGGCGATGGCTACACCTTC.

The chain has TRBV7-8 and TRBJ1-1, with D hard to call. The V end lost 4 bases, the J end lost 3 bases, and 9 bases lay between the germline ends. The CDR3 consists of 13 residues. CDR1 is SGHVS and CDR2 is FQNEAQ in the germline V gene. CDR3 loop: CASSSTVDTEAFF. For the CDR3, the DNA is TGTGCCAGCAGCTCTACAGTGGACACTGAAGCTTTCTTT.

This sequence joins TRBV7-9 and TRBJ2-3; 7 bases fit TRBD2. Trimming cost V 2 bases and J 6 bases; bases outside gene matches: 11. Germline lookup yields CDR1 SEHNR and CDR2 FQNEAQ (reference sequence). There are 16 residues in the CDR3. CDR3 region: CASSLYGGSPRDTQYF. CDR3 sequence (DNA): TGTGCCAGCAGCTTATACGGCGGGAGCCCGAGGGATACGCAGTATTTT.

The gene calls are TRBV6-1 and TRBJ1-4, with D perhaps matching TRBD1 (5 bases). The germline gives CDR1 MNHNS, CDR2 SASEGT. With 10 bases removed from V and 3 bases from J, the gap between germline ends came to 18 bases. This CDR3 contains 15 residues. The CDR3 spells CATEPGGVSNEKLFF. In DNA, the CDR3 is TGTGCCACCGAACCAGGAGGGGTATCTAATGAAAAACTGTTTTTT.

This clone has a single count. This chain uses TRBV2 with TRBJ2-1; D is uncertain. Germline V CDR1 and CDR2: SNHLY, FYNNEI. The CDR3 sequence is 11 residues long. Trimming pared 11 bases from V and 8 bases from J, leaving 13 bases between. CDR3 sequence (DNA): TGTGCCGCATCCTCTTTCCATGAGCAGTTCTTC. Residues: CAASSFHEQFF.

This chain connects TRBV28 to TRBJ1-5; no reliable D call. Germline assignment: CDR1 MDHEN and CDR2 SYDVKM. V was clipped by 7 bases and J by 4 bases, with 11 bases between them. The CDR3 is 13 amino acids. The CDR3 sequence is CASIHGRNQPQHF. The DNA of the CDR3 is TGTGCCAGCATCCATGGGCGGAATCAGCCCCAGCATTTT.

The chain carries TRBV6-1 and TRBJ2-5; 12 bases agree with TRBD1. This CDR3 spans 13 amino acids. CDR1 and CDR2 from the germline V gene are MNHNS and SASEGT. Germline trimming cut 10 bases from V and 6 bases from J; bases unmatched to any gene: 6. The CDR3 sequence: CATGTGGRKTQYF. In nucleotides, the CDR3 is TGTGCCACGGGGACAGGGGGCAGGAAGACCCAGTACTTC.

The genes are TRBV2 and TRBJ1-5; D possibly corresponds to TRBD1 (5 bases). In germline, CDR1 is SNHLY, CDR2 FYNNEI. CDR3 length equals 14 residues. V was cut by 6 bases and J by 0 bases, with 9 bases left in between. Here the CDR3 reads CASRLQVSNQPQHF. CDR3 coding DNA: TGTGCCAGCAGATTACAGGTTAGCAATCAGCCCCAGCATTTT.

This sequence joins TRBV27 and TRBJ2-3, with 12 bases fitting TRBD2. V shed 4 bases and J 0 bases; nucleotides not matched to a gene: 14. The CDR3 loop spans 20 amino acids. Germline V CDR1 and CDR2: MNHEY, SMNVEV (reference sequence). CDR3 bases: TGTGCCAGCAGTTCTAAACGGACCGGACTAGCGGGGAGGAGCACAGATACGCAGTATTTT. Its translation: CASSSKRTGLAGRSTDTQYF.

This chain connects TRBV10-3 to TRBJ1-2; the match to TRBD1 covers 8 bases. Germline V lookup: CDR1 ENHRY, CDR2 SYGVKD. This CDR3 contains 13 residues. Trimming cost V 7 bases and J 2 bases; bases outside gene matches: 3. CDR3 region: CAINRQGNYGYTF. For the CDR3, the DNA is TGTGCCATCAACAGACAGGGGAACTATGGCTACACCTTC.

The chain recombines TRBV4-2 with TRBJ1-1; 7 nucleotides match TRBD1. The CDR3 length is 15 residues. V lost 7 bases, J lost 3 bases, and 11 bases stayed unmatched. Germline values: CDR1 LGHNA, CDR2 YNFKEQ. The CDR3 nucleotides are TGTGCCAGCACGACCGGACGGCAGGGGGACACTGAAGCTTTCTTT. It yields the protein CASTTGRQGDTEAFF.

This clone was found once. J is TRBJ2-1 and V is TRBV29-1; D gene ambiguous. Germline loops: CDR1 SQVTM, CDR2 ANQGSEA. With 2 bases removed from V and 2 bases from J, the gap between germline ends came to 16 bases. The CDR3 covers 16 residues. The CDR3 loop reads CSVEQTLLLTYNEQFF. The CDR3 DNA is TGCAGCGTTGAACAGACCCTACTATTAACCTACAATGAGCAGTTCTTC.

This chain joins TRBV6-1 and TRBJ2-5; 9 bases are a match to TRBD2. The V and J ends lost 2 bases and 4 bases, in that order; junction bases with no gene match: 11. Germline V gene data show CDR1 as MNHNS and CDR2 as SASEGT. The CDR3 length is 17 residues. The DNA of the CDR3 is TGTGCCAGCAGTGAAAAGGGTGGCGGGAGGGCGGGAGAGACCCAGTACTTC. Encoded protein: CASSEKGGGRAGETQYF.

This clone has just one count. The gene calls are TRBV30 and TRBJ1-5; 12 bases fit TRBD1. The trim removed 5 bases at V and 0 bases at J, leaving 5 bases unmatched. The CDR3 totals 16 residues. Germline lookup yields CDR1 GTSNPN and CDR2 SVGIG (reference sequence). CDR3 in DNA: TGTGCCTGGGGGACAGGGGGCGCCGATAGCAATCAGCCCCAGCATTTT. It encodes CAWGTGGADSNQPQHF.